Reported below is one T cell receptor beta chain. This sample was included in a study of blood T cell repertoires in COVID-19. Study details: Collection of acute and convalescent COVID-19 samples took place in the United States, Italy and Spain. T cells, B-cell-depleted T cells, or PBMCs provided the cDNA or gDNA that served as material.

In the authors' workflow: Estimated nucleated cell counts came from reference gene primer amplification. Generated by immunoSEQ multiplex PCR, the TCRdb table keeps only in-frame clones and is missing some. V, J and clone size reflect that table, while D and trimming were determined from the DNA. The data contain 250,000 or so clones, around 84% of them singletons. V dropped 4 bases and J dropped 5 bases, with 11 bases sitting between them. The CDR3 loop spans 14 amino acids. Germline values: CDR1 SGHDN, CDR2 FVKESK. This sequence joins TRBV14 and TRBJ1-4, with a tentative D call TRBD1 (6 bases). The receptor was isolated from a woman between 65 and 79 years old with active or convalescent COVID-19. The specimen sequenced was peripheral blood. The CDR3 loop is CASSPYDRNEKLFF. As DNA, the CDR3 is TGTGCCAGCAGCCCCTATGACAGGAATGAAAAACTGTTTTTT.